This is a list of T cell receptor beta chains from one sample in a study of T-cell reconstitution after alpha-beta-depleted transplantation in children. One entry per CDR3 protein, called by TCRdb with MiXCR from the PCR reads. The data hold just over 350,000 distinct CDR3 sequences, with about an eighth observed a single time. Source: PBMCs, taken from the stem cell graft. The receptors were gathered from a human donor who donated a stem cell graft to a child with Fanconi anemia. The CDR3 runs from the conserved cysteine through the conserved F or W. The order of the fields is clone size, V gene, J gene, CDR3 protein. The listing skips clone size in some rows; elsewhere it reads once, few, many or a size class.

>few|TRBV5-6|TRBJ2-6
CASSLAVRAGANVLTF
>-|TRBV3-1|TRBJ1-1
CASSSAATGDTEAFF
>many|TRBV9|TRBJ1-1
CASSVGPGQSHLNTEAFF
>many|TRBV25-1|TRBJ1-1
CASSGQPNTEAFF
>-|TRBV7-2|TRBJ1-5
CASSLTINRNQPQHF
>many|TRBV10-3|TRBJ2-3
CAISEGSMDTQYF
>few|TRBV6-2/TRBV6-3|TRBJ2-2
CASSHRSGRTGELFF
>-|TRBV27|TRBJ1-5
CASSSRTDSNQPQHF
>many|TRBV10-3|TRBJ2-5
CAAGVEPETQYF
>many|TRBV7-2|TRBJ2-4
CASSPSGGENIQYF
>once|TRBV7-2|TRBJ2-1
CASSLTRYEQFF
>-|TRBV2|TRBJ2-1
CASSFDRGGHNEQFF
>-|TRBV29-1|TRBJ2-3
CSMEWEDTQYF
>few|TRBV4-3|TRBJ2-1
CASSQDRRGRSYNEQFF
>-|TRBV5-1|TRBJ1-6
CASSLQWPDSPLHF
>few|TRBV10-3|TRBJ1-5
CAISPGGSNQPQHF
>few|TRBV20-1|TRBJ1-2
CSARGFVSNYGYTF
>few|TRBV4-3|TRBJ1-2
CASSQDFVTPALYGYTF
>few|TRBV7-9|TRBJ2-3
CASSDGASSSTDTQYF
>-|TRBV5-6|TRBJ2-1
CASSLTHLTGVGQFF
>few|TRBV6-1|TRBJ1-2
CATVPRGPYGYTF
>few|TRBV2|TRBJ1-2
CASSDLAAGQEGYTF
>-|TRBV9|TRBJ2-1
CASSVAVYNEQFF
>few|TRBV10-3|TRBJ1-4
CAISESQIAPNEKLFF
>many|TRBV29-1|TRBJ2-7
CSVRGGMTVSRQYF
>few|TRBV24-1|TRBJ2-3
CATSYGQGRTDTQYF
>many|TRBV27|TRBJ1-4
CASSIGGEEKLFF
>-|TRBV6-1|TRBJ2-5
CASISGLGKETQYF
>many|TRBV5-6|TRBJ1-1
CASSRDFNTEAFF
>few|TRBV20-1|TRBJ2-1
CSASGGLDNEQFF
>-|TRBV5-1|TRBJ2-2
CASSSAPHTGELFF
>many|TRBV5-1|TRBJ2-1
CASSLSNEQFF
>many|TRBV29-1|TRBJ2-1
CSVEYVDTEQFF
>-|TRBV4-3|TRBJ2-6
CASSQDLEFRAAGANVLTF
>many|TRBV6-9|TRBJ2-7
CASSWEGENSYEQYF
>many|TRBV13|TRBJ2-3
CASSLGEDILGSQYF
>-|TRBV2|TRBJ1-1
CASSEERPGQGEIF
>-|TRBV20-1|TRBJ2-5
CSAGGDVARETQYF
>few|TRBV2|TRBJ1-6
CAGWGGAQNSPLHF
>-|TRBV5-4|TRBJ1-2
CASSFETGIPYGYTF
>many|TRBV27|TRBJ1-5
CASSFLQGNQPQHF